Following are 25 T cell receptor beta chains from one sample sequenced in a study of cytomegalovirus exposure and HLA in healthy donors. The protocol was immunoSEQ multiplex PCR, while the TCRdb copy is restricted to in-frame clones and leaves out a portion. In the table there are over 200,000 clones, approximately 86% of which are singletons. The sample was PBMCs. Source of these receptors: a woman under 30 in good health and CMV-seronegative.

The V call is TRBV11-2, the J call TRBJ2-1; 7 bases agree with TRBD2. The trim removed 7 bases at V and 8 bases at J, leaving 20 bases unmatched. Looked up from germline, CDR1 is SGHAT and CDR2 is FQNNGV. This CDR3 region has 17 residues. The CDR3 sequence is CASNPSGGVHLDDEQFF. The CDR3 nucleotides are TGTGCCAGCAATCCTAGCGGAGGGGTACACCTTGATGATGAGCAGTTCTTC. The full variable domain, with the rest looked up from reference TRBV11-2 and TRBJ2-1, is EAGVAQSPRYKIIEKRQSVAFWCNPISGHATLYWYQQILGQGPKLLIQFQNNGVVDDSQLPKDRFSAERLKGVDSTLKIQPAKLEDSAVYLCASNPSGGVHLDDEQFFGPGTRLTVL.

The genes are TRBV5-1 and TRBJ2-5, with 10 bases that match TRBD2. This CDR3 comprises 19 residues. V lost 4 bases to trimming and J lost 5 bases; unmatched junction nucleotides: 20. Germline V gene sequence: CDR1 SGHRS, CDR2 YFSETQ. For the CDR3, the DNA is TGCGCCAGCAGCCCGACGTGGGCTAGCGGGAGAAAGGCGGCCGAGACCCAGTACTTC. It translates to CASSPTWASGRKAAETQYF.

This sequence joins TRBV14 and TRBJ2-7, with unresolved D. Germline assignment: CDR1 SGHDN and CDR2 FVKESK. CDR3 length equals 13 residues. V was shortened by 1 base and J by 4 bases, with 8 bases between the two germline ends. The chain's CDR3 is CASSQVVPYEQYF. CDR3 nucleotide sequence: TGTGCCAGCAGCCAAGTAGTGCCATACGAGCAGTACTTC.

The chain joins TRBV11-2 to TRBJ2-5; the match to TRBD1 covers 8 bases. Germline-derived CDR1 and CDR2 are SGHAT and FQNNGV. This CDR3 is 15 amino acids long. Trimming took 5 bases from V and 4 from J; bases not matched to a gene: 9. The CDR3 loop reads CASSPGGLGAETQYF. The CDR3 DNA follows: TGTGCCAGCAGCCCAGGGGGCCTAGGAGCAGAGACCCAGTACTTC.

The chain has TRBV25-1 and TRBJ1-1; tentative D call: TRBD1 (5 bases). The CDR3 runs 17 residues. V shed 3 bases and J shed 4 bases, with 21 bases lying between them. CDR1 MGHDK and CDR2 SYGVNS come from the germline V gene. CDR3 protein: CASSDFWGSEKGTEAFF. Written as DNA, the CDR3 is TGTGCCAGCAGTGATTTTTGGGGCAGCGAAAAAGGCACTGAAGCTTTCTTT.

The rearrangement uses TRBV6-6 and TRBJ1-1; 8 positions agree with TRBD1. Germline loops: CDR1 MNHNY, CDR2 SVGAGI (reference sequence). V dropped 2 bases and J dropped 11; count of bases not matched to a gene: 7. This CDR3 has 13 amino acids. The CDR3 DNA reads TGTGCCAGCAGTTACCGGGACAGGCAGACGGCTTTCTTT. Residues: CASSYRDRQTAFF.

There are a few counts of this clone. The DNA for the CDR3 is TGTGCCAGTAGTGTAGGGGACAGGCGAGCCTACGAGCAGTACTTC. Translation: CASSVGDRRAYEQYF. J is TRBJ2-7 and V is TRBV19; 8 bases fit TRBD1. J lost 2 bases, V lost 5 bases, and 8 bases had no gene match. The CDR3 has 15 residues. The germline V gene has CDR1 LNHDA and CDR2 SQIVND (reference sequence).

The chain combines TRBV5-6 with TRBJ2-1; the D gene is possibly TRBD1 (5 bases). The germline CDR1 and CDR2 sequences are SGHDT and YYEEEE. The CDR3 contains 17 residues. Trimming pared 1 base from V and 3 bases from J, leaving 17 bases between. This CDR3 is CASSLFVSGARYNEQFF. CDR3 nucleotides: TGTGCCAGCAGCTTGTTCGTCAGTGGGGCGCGCTACAATGAGCAGTTCTTC.

The rearrangement links TRBV11-2 to TRBJ2-3; 10 nucleotides line up with TRBD1. This CDR3 comprises 15 residues. After removal of 6 bases from V and 4 bases from J, the junction contained 7 bases not matched to a gene. Germline assignment: CDR1 SGHAT and CDR2 FQNNGV. The CDR3: CASRAPGQGSDTQYF. CDR3 coding DNA: TGTGCCAGCAGAGCCCCGGGACAGGGGTCAGATACGCAGTATTTT.

This chain connects TRBV6-5 to TRBJ2-1; 9 nucleotides match TRBD2. Germline V gene data show CDR1 as MNHEY and CDR2 as SVGAGI. V shed 4 bases and J 8 bases; nucleotides not matched to a gene: 6. The CDR3 totals 14 residues. The CDR3 DNA is TGTGCCAGCAGTTCCCTGACTAGCGGCTATGAGCAGTTCTTC. Translation: CASSSLTSGYEQFF.

J is TRBJ2-2 and V is TRBV28, with 12 bases fitting TRBD2. V gave up 6 bases and J gave up 3 bases; unmatched junction bases: 5. Germline V gives CDR1 MDHEN, CDR2 SYDVKM. This CDR3 spans 16 amino acids. Here the CDR3 DNA reads TGTGCCAGCAGGTTTCTAGCGGGAGGGTACACCGGGGAGCTGTTTTTT. Translated, it gives CASRFLAGGYTGELFF.

This chain joins TRBV27 and TRBJ2-2; TRBD2 might be the D (5 bases). CDR1 and CDR2 from the germline V gene are MNHEY and SMNVEV (reference sequence). The CDR3 runs to 17 residues. Trimming stripped 4 bases from V and 6 bases from J, with 21 bases between. The CDR3: CASSSPLGLTVAGELFF. The CDR3 DNA reads as TGTGCCAGCAGTTCCCCCCTAGGACTTACCGTTGCCGGGGAGCTGTTTTTT.

V gene TRBV6-5 combines with J gene TRBJ2-6; unclear D gene. CDR1 and CDR2 from the germline V gene are MNHEY and SVGAGI. V lost 6 bases and J lost 0, with 6 bases in between. This CDR3 comprises 14 residues. The CDR3 loop reads CASRYVSGANVLTF. CDR3 DNA: TGTGCCAGCAGATATGTCTCTGGGGCCAACGTCCTGACTTTC.

The V call is TRBV9, the J call TRBJ2-7; weak D call: TRBD2 (10 bases). Germline values: CDR1 SGDLS, CDR2 YYNGEE. Trimming stripped 4 bases from V and 0 bases from J, with 23 bases between. CDR3 length: 18 amino acids. The CDR3 nucleotides read TGTGCCAGCAGCCCCGGACAGGGGCTAGCGGGAGCCTCCTACGAGCAGTACTTC. Translated, it gives CASSPGQGLAGASYEQYF.

This sequence joins TRBV4-1 and TRBJ2-7; D may be TRBD1 (7 bases). The germline CDR1 and CDR2 sequences are MGHRA and YSYEKL. Deletions cut 0 bases from V and 3 bases from J, with 12 bases between. The CDR3 length is 15 residues. The CDR3 DNA reads as TGCGCCAGCAGCCAAGAACCAGGGGGGAACTACGAGCAGTACTTC. Amino acids: CASSQEPGGNYEQYF.

The chain has TRBV7-8 and TRBJ2-7; TRBD1 matches at 8 bases. This CDR3 has 14 residues. V lost 5 bases to trimming and J lost 3 bases; unmatched junction nucleotides: 6. CDR1 and CDR2 from the germline V gene are SGHVS and FQNEAQ. DNA of the CDR3: TGTGCCAGCAGCCCCGGGACAGGAGGCTACGAGCAGTACTTC. Protein product: CASSPGTGGYEQYF. Supplemented by reference TRBV7-8 and TRBJ2-7, the full variable domain reads GAGVSQSPRYKVAKRGQDVALRCDPISGHVSLFWYQQALGQGPEFLTYFQNEAQLDKSGLPSDRFFAERPEGSVSTLKIQRTQQEDSAVYLCASSPGTGGYEQYFGPGTRLTVT.

This chain joins TRBV10-3 and TRBJ2-5; TRBD2 agrees at 8 bases. The junction had 9 bases not matched to a gene; V was cut back by 8 bases and J by 1 base. The CDR3 has 15 amino acids. CDR1 is ENHRY, CDR2 SYGVKD, per germline. The CDR3: CAIRDPTSGQETQYF. CDR3 DNA: TGTGCCATCCGCGACCCCACTAGCGGCCAAGAGACCCAGTACTTC.

V is TRBV2 and J is TRBJ2-7; perhaps TRBD1 as D (7 bases). Looked up from germline, CDR1 is SNHLY and CDR2 is FYNNEI. The CDR3 has 13 residues. V was shortened by 8 bases and J by 0 bases, with 11 bases between the two germline ends. The CDR3 sequence is CASGRDSSYEQYF. Here the CDR3 DNA reads TGTGCCAGCGGGCGGGACAGCTCCTACGAGCAGTACTTC.

This chain links TRBV29-1 with TRBJ2-1, with TRBD1 matching over 10 bases. Germline V gene lookup returns CDR1 SQVTM and CDR2 ANQGSEA. There are 16 residues in the CDR3. J was trimmed by 7 bases and V by 0 bases; bases with no gene match: 9. In nucleotides, the CDR3 is TGCAGCGTTGAAGATCTTAAGGGACAGGGGTCGAATGAGCAGTTCTTC. Translating it yields CSVEDLKGQGSNEQFF.

V is TRBV7-9 and J is TRBJ1-4; perhaps TRBD1 as D (5 bases). This CDR3 contains 15 residues. Trimming removed 5 bases from V and 5 bases from J, with 15 bases in between. CDR1 and CDR2 (germline): SEHNR, FQNEAQ (reference sequence). The CDR3 nucleotides are TGTGCCAGCAGCAGATCAGGCGGGGGGAATGAAAAACTGTTTTTT. It yields the protein CASSRSGGGNEKLFF.

This rearrangement joins TRBV5-1 to TRBJ2-7; TRBD1 matches 8 bases. J was trimmed by 4 bases and V by 2 bases; bases with no gene match: 5. The CDR3 has 14 residues. CDR1 and CDR2 (germline): SGHRS, YFSETQ. In DNA form, the CDR3 reads TGCGCCAGCAGCTTCGACAGGGGTAATTACGAGCAGTACTTC. Its protein product is CASSFDRGNYEQYF.

The CDR3 DNA follows: TGTGCCATCAACCGGCGGGGGCCGTACCAAGAGACCCAGTACTTC. It is translated as CAINRRGPYQETQYF. The chain employs TRBV10-3 and TRBJ2-5; D is possibly TRBD2 (7 bases). Germline V gene lookup returns CDR1 ENHRY and CDR2 SYGVKD. The CDR3 loop spans 15 amino acids. The V end was cut by 7 bases, the J end by 0 bases, with 15 bases between.

The chain uses TRBV7-9 and TRBJ2-7; TRBD1 aligns across 12 bases. V was clipped by 8 bases and J by 6 bases; unmatched bases: 8. This CDR3 comprises 14 residues. CDR1 and CDR2 from the germline V gene are SEHNR and FQNEAQ (reference sequence). In DNA, the CDR3 is TGTGCCAGCCCCCCCGGGACAGGGGGCGTCGAGCAGTACTTC. Protein product: CASPPGTGGVEQYF.

V gene TRBV6-5 combines with J gene TRBJ2-1; D possibly corresponds to TRBD2 (6 bases). This CDR3 is 15 amino acids long. The V and J ends lost 7 bases and 3 bases respectively, with 16 bases between them. Germline V gene lookup returns CDR1 MNHEY and CDR2 SVGAGI. The DNA for the CDR3 is TGTGCCAGCAAGAGAGCGGGCCTAGTCTACAATGAGCAGTTCTTC. Translated, it gives CASKRAGLVYNEQFF.

The gene calls are TRBV6-6 and TRBJ1-3; no reliable D call. Deletions cut 6 bases from V and 4 bases from J, with 16 bases between. Germline lookup yields CDR1 MNHNY and CDR2 SVGAGI (reference sequence). This CDR3 contains 15 residues. CDR3 DNA sequence: TGTGCCAGCAGCGCGGGGATCTTCTCGGGAAACACCATATATTTT. It translates to CASSAGIFSGNTIYF.